This is a list of T cell receptor beta chains from one sample in a study of CD8+CD57+ T cells in acquired aplastic anemia. TCRdb independently ran MiXCR on the reads; one entry per CDR3 protein. Of under 250,000 distinct CDR3 sequences listed, about 44% are singletons. Material: sorted CD4+, CD8+, or CD8+CD57+ T cells (not recorded which) from PBMCs. These receptors were collected from a human donor with aplastic anemia. Both conserved end residues are part of each CDR3. The order of the fields is J gene, D gene, clone size, V gene, CDR3 protein, CDR3 DNA. A D gene is named only where the DNA matches it firmly. Some rows have no size entry. The others give once, few or many, or a class for an expanded clone.

j_gene: TRBJ2-5; d_gene: NA; abundance: many; v_gene: TRBV12-3/TRBV12-4; CDR3aa: CASSFTIRIQETQYF; CDR3nt: TGTGCCAGCAGTTTTACAATCAGGATCCAAGAGACCCAGTACTTC
j_gene: TRBJ2-3; d_gene: TRBD1; abundance: once; v_gene: TRBV7-9; CDR3aa: CASSFWQGVTDTQYF; CDR3nt: TGCGCCAGCAGCTTTTGGCAGGGGGTCACAGATACGCAGTATTTT
j_gene: TRBJ1-3; d_gene: NA; abundance: NA; v_gene: TRBV15; CDR3aa: CATSRDGEGAGNTIYF; CDR3nt: TGTGCCACCAGCAGAGATGGGGAGGGAGCGGGAAACACCATATATTTT
j_gene: TRBJ1-2; d_gene: NA; abundance: NA; v_gene: TRBV7-2; CDR3aa: CASSRPAGGYTF; CDR3nt: TGTGCCAGCAGCCGGCCAGCAGGTGGCTACACCTTC
j_gene: TRBJ2-5; d_gene: NA; abundance: NA; v_gene: TRBV2; CDR3aa: CASYGETQYF; CDR3nt: TGTGCCAGCTATGGGGAGACCCAGTACTTC
j_gene: TRBJ2-3; d_gene: NA; abundance: many; v_gene: TRBV24-1; CDR3aa: CATSAQGFGTQYF; CDR3nt: TGTGCCACCAGTGCACAGGGCTTCGGTACGCAGTATTTT
j_gene: TRBJ2-3; d_gene: TRBD2; abundance: few; v_gene: TRBV6-4; CDR3aa: CASSSAGVLADTQYF; CDR3nt: TGTGCCAGCAGTTCGGCGGGAGTCTTGGCAGATACGCAGTATTTT
j_gene: TRBJ2-7; d_gene: TRBD2; abundance: NA; v_gene: TRBV5-1; CDR3aa: CASSWTSGTIYEQYF; CDR3nt: TGCGCCAGCAGCTGGACTAGCGGGACCATCTACGAGCAGTACTTC
j_gene: TRBJ1-4; d_gene: NA; abundance: NA; v_gene: TRBV9; CDR3aa: CASSEGNAEKLFF; CDR3nt: TGTGCCAGCAGCGAGGGAAACGCTGAAAAACTGTTTTTT
j_gene: TRBJ2-3; d_gene: TRBD2; abundance: many; v_gene: TRBV6-4; CDR3aa: CASQASGGADTQYF; CDR3nt: TGTGCCAGCCAGGCTAGCGGGGGTGCAGATACGCAGTATTTT
j_gene: TRBJ2-7; d_gene: NA; abundance: few; v_gene: TRBV20-1; CDR3aa: CSASGGTTYEQYF; CDR3nt: TGCAGTGCTAGCGGGGGGACAACCTACGAGCAGTACTTC
j_gene: TRBJ2-7; d_gene: NA; abundance: many; v_gene: TRBV7-8; CDR3aa: CASSSFIPAAYEQYF; CDR3nt: TGTGCCAGCAGCTCCTTTATTCCGGCAGCCTACGAGCAGTACTTC
j_gene: TRBJ2-1; d_gene: TRBD1; abundance: few; v_gene: TRBV10-2; CDR3aa: CASKRDRGDHNEQFF; CDR3nt: TGCGCCAGCAAACGGGACAGGGGTGACCACAATGAGCAGTTCTTC
j_gene: TRBJ2-1; d_gene: NA; abundance: NA; v_gene: TRBV7-2; CDR3aa: CASSHDWGTNQGEQFF; CDR3nt: TGTGCCAGCAGCCACGATTGGGGGACCAACCAGGGGGAGCAGTTCTTC